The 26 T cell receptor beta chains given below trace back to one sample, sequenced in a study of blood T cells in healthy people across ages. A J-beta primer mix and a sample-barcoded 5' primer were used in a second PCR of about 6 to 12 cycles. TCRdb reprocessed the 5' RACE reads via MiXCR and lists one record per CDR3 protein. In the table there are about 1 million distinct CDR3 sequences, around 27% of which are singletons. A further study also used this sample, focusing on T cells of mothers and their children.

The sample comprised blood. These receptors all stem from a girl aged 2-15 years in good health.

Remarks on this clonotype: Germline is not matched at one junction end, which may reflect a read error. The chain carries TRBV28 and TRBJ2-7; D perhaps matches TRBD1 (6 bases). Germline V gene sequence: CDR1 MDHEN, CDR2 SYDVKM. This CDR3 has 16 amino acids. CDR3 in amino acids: CAGSLSGRGSSYEQYF. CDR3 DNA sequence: TGTGCCGGCAGTTTATCTGGCAGGGGAAGCTCCTACGAGCAGTACTTC.

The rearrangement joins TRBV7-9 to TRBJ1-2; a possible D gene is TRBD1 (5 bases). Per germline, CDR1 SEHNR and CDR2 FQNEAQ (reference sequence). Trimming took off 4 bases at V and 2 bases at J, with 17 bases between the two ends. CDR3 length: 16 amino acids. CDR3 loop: CASSSPLGTANYGYTF. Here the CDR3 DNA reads TGTGCCAGCAGCTCCCCCTTGGGGACGGCGAACTATGGCTACACCTTC.

The DNA of the CDR3 is TGCAGTGCTAGAGGTGGGGTTGCCTACGAGCAGTACTTC. Protein product: CSARGGVAYEQYF. This chain connects TRBV20-1 to TRBJ2-7, with unresolved D. Trimming pared 1 base from V and 2 bases from J, leaving 9 bases between. The CDR3 runs 13 residues. The V gene's germline CDR1 is DFQATT and CDR2 SNEGSKA (reference sequence).

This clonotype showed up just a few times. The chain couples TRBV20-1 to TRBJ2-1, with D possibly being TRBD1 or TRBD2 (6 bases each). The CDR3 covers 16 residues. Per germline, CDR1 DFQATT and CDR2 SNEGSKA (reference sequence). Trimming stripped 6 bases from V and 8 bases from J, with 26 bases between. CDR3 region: CSATQYGGPIEDEQFF. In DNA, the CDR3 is TGCAGTGCCACACAATATGGGGGGCCTATTGAGGATGAGCAGTTCTTC.

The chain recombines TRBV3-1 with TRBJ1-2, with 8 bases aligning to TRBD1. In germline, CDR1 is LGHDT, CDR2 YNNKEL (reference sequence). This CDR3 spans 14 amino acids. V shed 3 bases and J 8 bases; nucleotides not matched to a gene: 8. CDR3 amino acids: CASSQGGQGRGYTF. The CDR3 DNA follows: TGTGCCAGCAGCCAGGGAGGACAGGGACGGGGCTACACCTTC.

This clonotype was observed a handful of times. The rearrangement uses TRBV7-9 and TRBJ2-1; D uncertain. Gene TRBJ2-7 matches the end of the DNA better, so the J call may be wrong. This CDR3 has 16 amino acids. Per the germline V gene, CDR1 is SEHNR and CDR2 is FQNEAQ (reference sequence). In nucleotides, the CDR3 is TGTGCCAGCAGCTCCCATTACCTAGAATGGCCCTACGAGCAGTACTTC. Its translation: CASSSHYLEWPYEQYF.

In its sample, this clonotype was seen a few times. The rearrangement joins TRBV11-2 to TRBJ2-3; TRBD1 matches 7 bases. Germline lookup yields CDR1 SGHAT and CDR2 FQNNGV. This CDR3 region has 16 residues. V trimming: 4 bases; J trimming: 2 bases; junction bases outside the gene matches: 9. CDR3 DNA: TGTGCCAGCAGCTGGCCGAGACAGGGCCTCACAGATACGCAGTATTTT. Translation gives CASSWPRQGLTDTQYF. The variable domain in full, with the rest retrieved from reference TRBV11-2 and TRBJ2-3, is EAGVAQSPRYKIIEKRQSVAFWCNPISGHATLYWYQQILGQGPKLLIQFQNNGVVDDSQLPKDRFSAERLKGVDSTLKIQPAKLEDSAVYLCASSWPRQGLTDTQYFGPGTRLTVL.

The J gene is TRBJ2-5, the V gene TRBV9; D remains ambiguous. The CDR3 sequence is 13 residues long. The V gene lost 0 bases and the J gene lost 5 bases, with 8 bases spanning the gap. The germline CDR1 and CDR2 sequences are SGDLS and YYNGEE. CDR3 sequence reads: CASSVAGSETQYF. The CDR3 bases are TGTGCCAGCAGCGTAGCTGGATCGGAGACCCAGTACTTC.

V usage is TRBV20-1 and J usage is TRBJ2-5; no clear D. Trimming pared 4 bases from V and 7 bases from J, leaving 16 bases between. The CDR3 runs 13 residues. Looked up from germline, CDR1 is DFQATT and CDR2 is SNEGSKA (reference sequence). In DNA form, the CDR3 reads TGCAGTGCTATTGACTCTTATTGGGGGACCCAGTACTTC. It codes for CSAIDSYWGTQYF.

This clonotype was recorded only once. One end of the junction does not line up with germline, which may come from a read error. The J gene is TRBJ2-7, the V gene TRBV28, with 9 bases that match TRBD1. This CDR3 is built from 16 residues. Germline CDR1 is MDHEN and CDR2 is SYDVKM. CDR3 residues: CASSLWGTGNLYEQYF. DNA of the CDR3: TGTGCCAGCAGTCTATGGGGGACAGGGAATTTGTACGAGCAGTACTTC.

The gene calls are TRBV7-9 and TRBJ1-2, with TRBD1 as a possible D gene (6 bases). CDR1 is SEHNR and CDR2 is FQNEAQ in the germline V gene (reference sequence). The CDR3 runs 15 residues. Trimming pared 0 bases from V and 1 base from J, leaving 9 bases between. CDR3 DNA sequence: TGTGCCAGCAGCTTAGCCGGACAGAATAACTATGGCTACACCTTC. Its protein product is CASSLAGQNNYGYTF.

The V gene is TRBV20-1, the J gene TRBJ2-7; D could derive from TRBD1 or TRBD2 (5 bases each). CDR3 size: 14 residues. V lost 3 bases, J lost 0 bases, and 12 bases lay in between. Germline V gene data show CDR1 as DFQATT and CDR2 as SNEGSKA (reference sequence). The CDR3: CSAREVGVSYEQYF. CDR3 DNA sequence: TGCAGTGCTAGGGAGGTGGGGGTCTCCTACGAGCAGTACTTC.

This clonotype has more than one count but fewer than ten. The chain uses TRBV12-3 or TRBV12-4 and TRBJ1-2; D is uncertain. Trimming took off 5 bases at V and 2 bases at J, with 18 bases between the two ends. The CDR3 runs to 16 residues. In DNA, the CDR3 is TGTGCCAGCAGTCCATGGATCGAGGCTTCAAACTATGGCTACACCTTC. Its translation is CASSPWIEASNYGYTF.

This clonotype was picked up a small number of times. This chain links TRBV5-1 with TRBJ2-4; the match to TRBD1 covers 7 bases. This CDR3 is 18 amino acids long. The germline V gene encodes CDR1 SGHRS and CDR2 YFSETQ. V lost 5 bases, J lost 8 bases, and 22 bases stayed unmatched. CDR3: CASSVASGGPAGGDIQYF. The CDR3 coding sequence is TGCGCCAGCAGTGTAGCTTCCGGCGGCCCCGCAGGGGGTGACATTCAGTACTTC.

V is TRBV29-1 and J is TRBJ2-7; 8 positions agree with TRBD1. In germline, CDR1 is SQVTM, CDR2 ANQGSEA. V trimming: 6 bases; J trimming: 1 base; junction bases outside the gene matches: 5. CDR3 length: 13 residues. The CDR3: CSVKDRASYEQYF. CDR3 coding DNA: TGCAGCGTCAAGGACAGGGCTTCCTACGAGCAGTACTTC.

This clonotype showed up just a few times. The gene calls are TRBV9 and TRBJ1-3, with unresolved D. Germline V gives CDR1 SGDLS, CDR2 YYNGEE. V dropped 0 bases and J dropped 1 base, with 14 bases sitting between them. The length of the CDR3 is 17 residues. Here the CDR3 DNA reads TGTGCCAGCAGCGTAGCCACGAACATCGGTTCTGGAAACACCATATATTTT. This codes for CASSVATNIGSGNTIYF. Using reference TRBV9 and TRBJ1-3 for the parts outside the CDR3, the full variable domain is DSGVTQTPKHLITATGQRVTLRCSPRSGDLSVYWYQQSLDQGLQFLIQYYNGEERAKGNILERFSAQQFPDLHSELNLSSLELGDSALYFCASSVATNIGSGNTIYFGEGSWLTVV.

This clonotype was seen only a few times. The CDR3 sequence: CSVFILEAFF. The CDR3 region has the DNA TGCAGCGTCTTTATCCTTGAAGCTTTCTTT. V is TRBV29-1 and J is TRBJ1-1; D call uncertain. This CDR3 is 10 amino acids long. V was pared by 6 bases and J by 7 bases, with 9 bases between. CDR1 is SQVTM and CDR2 is ANQGSEA in the germline V gene.

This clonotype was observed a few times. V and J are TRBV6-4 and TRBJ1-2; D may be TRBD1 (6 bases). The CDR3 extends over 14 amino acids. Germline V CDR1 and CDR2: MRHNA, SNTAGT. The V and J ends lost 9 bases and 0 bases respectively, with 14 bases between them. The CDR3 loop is CAREYRDPNYGYTF. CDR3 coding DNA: TGTGCCAGAGAGTACAGGGACCCTAACTATGGCTACACCTTC.

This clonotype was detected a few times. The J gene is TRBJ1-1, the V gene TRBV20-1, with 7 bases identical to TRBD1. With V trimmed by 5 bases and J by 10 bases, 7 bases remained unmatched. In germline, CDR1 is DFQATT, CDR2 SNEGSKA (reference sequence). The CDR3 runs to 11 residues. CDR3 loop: CSADRTGGAFF. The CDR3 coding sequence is TGCAGTGCTGACCGGACAGGCGGAGCTTTCTTT.

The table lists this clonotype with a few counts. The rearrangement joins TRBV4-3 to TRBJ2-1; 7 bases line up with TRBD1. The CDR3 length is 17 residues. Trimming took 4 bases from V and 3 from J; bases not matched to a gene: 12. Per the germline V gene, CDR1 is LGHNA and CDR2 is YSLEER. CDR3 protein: CASSPSPWTGYYNEQFF. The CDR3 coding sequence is TGCGCCAGCAGCCCTTCCCCATGGACAGGTTACTACAATGAGCAGTTCTTC.

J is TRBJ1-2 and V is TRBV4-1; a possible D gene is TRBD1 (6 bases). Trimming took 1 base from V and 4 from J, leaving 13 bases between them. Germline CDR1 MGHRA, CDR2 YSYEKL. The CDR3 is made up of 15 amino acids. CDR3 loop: CASSQGPGASYGYTF. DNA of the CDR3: TGCGCCAGCAGCCAAGGTCCAGGGGCTAGCTATGGCTACACCTTC.

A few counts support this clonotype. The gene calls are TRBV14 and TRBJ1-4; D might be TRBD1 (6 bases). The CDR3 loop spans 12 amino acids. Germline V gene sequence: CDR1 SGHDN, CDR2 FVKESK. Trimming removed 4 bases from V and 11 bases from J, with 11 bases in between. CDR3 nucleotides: TGTGCCAGCAGCCGCGTCCAGGGGAAACTGTTTTTT. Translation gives CASSRVQGKLFF. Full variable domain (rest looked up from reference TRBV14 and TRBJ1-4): EAGVTQFPSHSVIEKGQTVTLRCDPISGHDNLYWYRRVMGKEIKFLLHFVKESKQDESGMPNNRFLAERTGGTYSTLKVQPAELEDSGVYFCASSRVQGKLFFGSGTQLSVL.

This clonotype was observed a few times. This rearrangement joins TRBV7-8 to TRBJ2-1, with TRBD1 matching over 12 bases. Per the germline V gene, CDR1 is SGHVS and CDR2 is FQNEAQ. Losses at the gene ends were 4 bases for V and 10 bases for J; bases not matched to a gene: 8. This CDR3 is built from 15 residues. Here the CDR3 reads CASSYHWDRGLEQFF. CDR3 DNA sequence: TGTGCCAGCAGCTACCATTGGGACAGGGGGCTAGAGCAGTTCTTC. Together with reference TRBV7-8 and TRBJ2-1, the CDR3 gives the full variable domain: GAGVSQSPRYKVAKRGQDVALRCDPISGHVSLFWYQQALGQGPEFLTYFQNEAQLDKSGLPSDRFFAERPEGSVSTLKIQRTQQEDSAVYLCASSYHWDRGLEQFFGPGTRLTVL.

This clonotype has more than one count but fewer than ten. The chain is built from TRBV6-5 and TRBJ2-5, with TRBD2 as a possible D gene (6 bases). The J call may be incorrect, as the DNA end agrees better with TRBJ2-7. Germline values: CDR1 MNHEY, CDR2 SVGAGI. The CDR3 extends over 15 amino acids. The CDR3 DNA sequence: TGTGCCAGCAGTTACAGACGGGACTTATCCTACGAGCAGTACTTC. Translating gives CASSYRRDLSYEQYF.

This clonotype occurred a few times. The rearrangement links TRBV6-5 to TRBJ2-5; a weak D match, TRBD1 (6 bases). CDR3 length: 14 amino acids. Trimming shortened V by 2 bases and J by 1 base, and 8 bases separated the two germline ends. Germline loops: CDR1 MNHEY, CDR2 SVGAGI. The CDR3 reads CASSYMGAQETQYF. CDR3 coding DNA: TGTGCCAGCAGTTACATGGGGGCCCAAGAGACCCAGTACTTC.

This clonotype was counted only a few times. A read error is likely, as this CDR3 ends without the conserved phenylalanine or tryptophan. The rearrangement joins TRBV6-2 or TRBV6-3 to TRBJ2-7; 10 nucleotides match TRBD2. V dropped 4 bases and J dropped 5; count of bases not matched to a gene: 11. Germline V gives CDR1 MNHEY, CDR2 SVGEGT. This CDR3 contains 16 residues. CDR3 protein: CASSSFLAGDTHEQYL. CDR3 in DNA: TGTGCCAGCAGTTCCTTCCTAGCGGGGGACACCCACGAGCAGTACCTC.